These 10 T cell receptor beta chains were all obtained from the same sample, sequenced in a study of CD8 T cells in ankylosing spondylitis. TCRdb analysed the 5' RACE reads with MiXCR anew, one entry per CDR3 protein. The table has around 280,000 distinct CDR3 sequences, around 18% seen once. Input material: blood, either unsorted or a sorted T cell fraction (not recorded which). These receptors were collected from a male donor with ankylosing spondylitis or in good health (not recorded which).

As concerns this clonotype: An end of the junction differs from the germline gene, which may be a read error. J is TRBJ2-3 and V is TRBV12-5, with 9 bases that match TRBD2. The CDR3 contains 18 residues. CDR1 is LGHNT, CDR2 FRNRAP, per germline. The CDR3 DNA sequence: TGTGTTAGTGGTTTGGTACTCACTGCGGGAGGGAGGACAGATACGCAGTATTTT. Translation gives CVSGLVLTAGGRTDTQYF.

This clonotype was seen once. One end of the junction does not line up with germline, which may come from a read error. The chain joins TRBV7-9 to TRBJ2-2; TRBD2 matches 10 bases. This CDR3 comprises 16 residues. Per germline, CDR1 SEHNR and CDR2 FQNEAQ (reference sequence). The CDR3, as DNA: TGTGTCAGCAGCGACCTAGCGGGGGCGAACACCGGGGAGCTGTTTTTT. Residues: CVSSDLAGANTGELFF.

This clonotype was seen repeatedly, ten times or more. V gene TRBV4-2 combines with J gene TRBJ2-3, with TRBD2 identical over 9 bases. CDR3 length equals 17 residues. The V and J ends lost 2 bases and 0 bases, in that order; junction bases with no gene match: 6. CDR1 is LGHNA and CDR2 is YNFKEQ in the germline V gene. The CDR3 DNA reads as TGTGCCAGCAGCCAACGCGAACTAGCGGGTAGCACAGATACGCAGTATTTT. It encodes CASSQRELAGSTDTQYF.

This clonotype was seen only a few times. The rearrangement joins TRBV10-2 to TRBJ2-7; the match to TRBD2 covers 7 bases. The CDR3 sequence is 15 residues long. Per the germline V gene, CDR1 is WSHSY and CDR2 is SAAADI. J lost 2 bases, V lost 4 bases, and 8 bases had no gene match. The CDR3 region has the DNA TGCGCCAGCAGTGCTGTGAGGGAGGGCCCCTACGAGCAGTACGTC. It encodes CASSAVREGPYEQYV.

V gene TRBV9 combines with J gene TRBJ1-2, with D unclear. CDR1 SGDLS and CDR2 YYNGEE come from the germline V gene. The germline V and J ends were trimmed by 0 bases and 3 bases, with 12 bases remaining between them. The CDR3 length is 15 residues. The CDR3 DNA reads as TGTGCCAGCAGCGTAGAGGGAGGTTTTTACTATGGCTACACCTTC. Translated, it gives CASSVEGGFYYGYTF.

The table lists this clonotype with a few counts. The gene calls are TRBV20-1 and TRBJ2-2; D unclear. V was cut by 1 base and J by 6 bases, with 9 bases left in between. CDR1 is DFQATT and CDR2 is SNEGSKA in the germline V gene (reference sequence). The CDR3 totals 13 residues. CDR3 nucleotide sequence: TGCAGTGCTAGAGTAGTGTCGGCCGGGGAGCTGTTTTTT. Its translation: CSARVVSAGELFF.

This clonotype was counted between two and nine times. J is TRBJ2-3 and V is TRBV5-1; the match to TRBD2 covers 12 bases. Looked up from germline, CDR1 is SGHRS and CDR2 is YFSETQ. With V trimmed by 0 bases and J by 3 bases, 5 bases remained unmatched. The CDR3 runs 17 residues. The CDR3 sequence: CASSLAPSGGGTDTQYF. The CDR3 DNA is TGCGCCAGCAGCTTGGCCCCTAGCGGGGGGGGAACAGATACGCAGTATTTT.

This clonotype was counted only a few times. CDR3 loop: CASSPTVGDSNQPQHF. The CDR3 DNA reads TGCGCCAGCAGCCCAACGGTAGGGGATAGCAATCAGCCCCAGCATTTT. The chain employs TRBV5-1 and TRBJ1-5; a possible D gene is TRBD1 (5 bases). The length of the CDR3 is 16 residues. CDR1 SGHRS and CDR2 YFSETQ come from the germline V gene. V lost 4 bases, J lost 0 bases, and 14 bases lay in between.

With respect to this clonotype: A read error may be the cause here, since a much bigger clone is one base away. The chain couples TRBV25-1 to TRBJ2-1; 10 positions match TRBD1. The CDR3 runs to 15 residues. With V trimmed by 4 bases and J by 4 bases, 4 bases remained unmatched. Looked up from germline, CDR1 is MGHDK and CDR2 is SYGVNS. The CDR3 nucleotides read TGTGCCAGCAGTGCCAGGACAGGGGGATACAATGAGCAGTTCTTC. This codes for CASSARTGGYNEQFF.

The chain employs TRBV12-3 or TRBV12-4 and TRBJ2-5; 11 bases are shared with TRBD2. V lost 5 bases and J lost 7; bases outside the gene matches: 9. The length of the CDR3 is 15 residues. The CDR3 spells CASSVRSGGAGTQYF. The CDR3, as DNA: TGTGCCAGCAGTGTCCGTAGCGGGGGGGCTGGGACCCAGTACTTC.